Listed here is a single T cell receptor (beta chain). This entry is derived from a study of blood T cell repertoires in COVID-19. Some clones are missing from TCRdb's copy, which holds only in-frame ones; the method was immunoSEQ multiplex PCR. Of a few hundred thousand clones listed, 86% were seen once; the top ten hold approximately 4%. The germline V gene encodes CDR1 MGHRA and CDR2 YSYEKL. CDR3 length: 13 residues. V lost 3 bases and J 4 bases, leaving 7 bases between the germline ends. The specimen was peripheral blood. The origin of this receptor is a man between 18 and 29 years old with active or convalescent COVID-19. The chain combines TRBV4-1 with TRBJ2-1; D perhaps matches TRBD2 (6 bases). The CDR3 reads CASSQREYNEQFF. The CDR3 nucleotides read TGCGCCAGCAGCCAGCGGGAATACAATGAGCAGTTCTTC.